This TCR beta chain was found in a study of siplizumab effects on memory and regulatory T cells. Study observations and caveats: Most alloreactive clones went unmapped to unstimulated subsets; only a minor fraction mapped.

Produced via immunoSEQ multiplex PCR; TCRdb's table is partial and in-frame only. The sample holds tens of thousands of clones, around 97% seen once. Germline V gene lookup returns CDR1 SGHDT and CDR2 YYEEEE. This CDR3 spans 13 amino acids. Trimming left V 4 bases short and J 1 base short, with 7 bases between. As regards this clone: Its antigen remains unidentified.

Sequenced input: naive CD4+ T cells sorted from blood. V usage is TRBV5-6 and J usage is TRBJ2-3; D not resolved. The TCR sequence derives from a human donor in good health. The CDR3 nucleotides are TGTGCCAGCAGCCTGACTGGCACAGATACGCAGTATTTT. Amino acids: CASSLTGTDTQYF.